The clone carrying this T cell receptor (beta chain) is classed as medium-sized. Amplicons of TCR beta CDR3 were generated from genomic DNA by two-round multiplex PCR. Each TRBV and TRBJ gene had its own primer in the first PCR round. TCRdb passed the multiplex PCR reads through MiXCR, listing each CDR3 protein once. The sample holds roughly 11,000 distinct CDR3 sequences, 35% seen once. This CDR3 is 19 amino acids long. CDR1 DFQATT and CDR2 SNEGSKA come from the germline V gene (reference sequence). With 4 bases clipped from V and 4 bases from J, the junction kept 20 bases outside the gene matches. The data derive from a study of prognosis after radiotherapy for stage I lung cancer. About the research overall: There were approximately 15 patients with newly diagnosed primary stage I lung tumors and five patients with oligometastatic NSCLC after surgical resection of the primary tumor.

The source of this sequence is a donor over 45 with non-small cell lung cancer. Source: PBMCs, taken before or after stereotactic body radiation therapy (not recorded which). V gene TRBV20-1 combines with J gene TRBJ2-1; 9 positions match TRBD2. CDR3 region: CSAKRAGGYPSGLYNEQFF. As DNA, the CDR3 is TGCAGTGCTAAGAGAGCGGGGGGTTACCCGAGCGGGCTATACAATGAGCAGTTCTTC.